The T cell receptor (beta chain) under discussion was sequenced for a study of blood T cell repertoires in COVID-19. Study-wide background: The samples span acute and convalescent COVID-19 from the United States, Italy and Spain.

The study assigned cohorts using participant-reported clinical history. Recovery among Cohort 3 donors was established by two negative PCRs, clearance, or symptom resolution. Germline values: CDR1 LGHDT, CDR2 YNNKEL (reference sequence). Between the trimmed V and J ends, which lost 4 bases and 1 base, there was a span of 13 bases. This CDR3 comprises 15 residues. Per the study methods: Amplification of reference gene primers provided the estimated nucleated cell counts. The repertoire was sequenced with immunoSEQ multiplex PCR; TCRdb's copy has only in-frame clones and lacks some. V and J calls and clone size follow that table, whereas D and trimming were derived from the DNA. The profile shows around 200,000 clones, more than 80% of them singletons. This clone was found many times.

The V and J genes are TRBV3-1 (or the pseudogene TRBV3-2) and TRBJ1-1; D is unclear. The clonotype originates from a man aged 30-40 years who had recovered from COVID-19. Sample: PBMCs or T cells enriched from blood (not recorded which). The CDR3 loop reads CASSLGLTANTEAFF. The CDR3 coding sequence is TGTGCCAGCAGCCTAGGACTTACGGCGAACACTGAAGCTTTCTTT.